In its sample, the clone carrying this T cell receptor (beta chain) was seen a few times. Its antigen is undetermined. This sample stems from a study of CD8 T cells in ankylosing spondylitis. Study-level points and caveats: Made up of eight highly homologous variants, a TCR beta motif appeared characteristic of ankylosing spondylitis blood. Disease-linked clones reportedly showed significant enrichment in matched ankylosing spondylitis synovial fluid. CD8+ cells made up the disease-linked clones, which were relatively rare in peripheral blood.

TCR beta libraries were made by quantitative 5'-RACE with molecular barcodes. TCRdb processed the 5' RACE reads anew with MiXCR; each CDR3 protein has one entry. The sample has some 140,000 distinct CDR3 sequences, roughly 8.8% seen once. Trimming took off 5 bases at V and 1 base at J, with 12 bases between the two ends. The CDR3 loop spans 15 amino acids. From germline, CDR1 is SGHTA and CDR2 FQGNSA. This sequence joins TRBV7-2 and TRBJ2-1, with D possibly being TRBD1 (6 bases). The sequence was obtained from a male donor with ankylosing spondylitis. The sequencing input was synovial fluid, either unsorted or a sorted T cell fraction (not recorded which). The CDR3 spells CASSPDRFSYNEQFF. CDR3 bases: TGTGCCAGCAGCCCCGACAGGTTTTCCTACAATGAGCAGTTCTTC.